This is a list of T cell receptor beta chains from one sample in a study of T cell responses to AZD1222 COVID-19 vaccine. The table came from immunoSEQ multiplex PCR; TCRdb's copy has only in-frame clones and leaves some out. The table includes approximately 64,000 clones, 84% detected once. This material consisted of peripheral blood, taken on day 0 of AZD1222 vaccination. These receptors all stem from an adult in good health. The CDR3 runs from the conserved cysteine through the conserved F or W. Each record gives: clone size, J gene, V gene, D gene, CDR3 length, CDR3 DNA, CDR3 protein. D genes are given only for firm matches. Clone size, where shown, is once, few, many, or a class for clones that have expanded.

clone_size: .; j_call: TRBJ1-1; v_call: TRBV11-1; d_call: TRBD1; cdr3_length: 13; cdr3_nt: TGTGCCAGCAGCCCCGAACAGGGGGCTGGGGCTTTCTTT; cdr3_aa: CASSPEQGAGAFF
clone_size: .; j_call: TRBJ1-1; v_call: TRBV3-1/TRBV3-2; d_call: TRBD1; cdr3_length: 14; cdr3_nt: TGTGCCAGCAGGATACAGGGGGCGGACACTGAAGCTTTCTTT; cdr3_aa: CASRIQGADTEAFF
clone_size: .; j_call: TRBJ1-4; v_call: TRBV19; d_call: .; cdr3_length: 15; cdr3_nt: TGTGCCAGTAGCCCCAGTGGGATCCGGGGTGAAAAACTGTTTTTT; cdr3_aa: CASSPSGIRGEKLFF
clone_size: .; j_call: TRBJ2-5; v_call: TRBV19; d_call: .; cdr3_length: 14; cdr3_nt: TGTGCCAGTAGTAGACAGGGGAGGGGGGAGACCCAGTACTTC; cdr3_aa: CASSRQGRGETQYF
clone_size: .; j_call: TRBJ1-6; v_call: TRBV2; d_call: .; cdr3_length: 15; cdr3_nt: TGTGCCAGCGGACCCTTGGACCGGCGGGATTCACCCCTCCACTTT; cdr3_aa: CASGPLDRRDSPLHF
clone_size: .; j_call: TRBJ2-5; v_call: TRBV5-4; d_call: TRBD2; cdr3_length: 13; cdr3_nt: TGTGCCAGCAGCTCGCTAGCGGAAGAGACCCAGTACTTC; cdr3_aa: CASSSLAEETQYF
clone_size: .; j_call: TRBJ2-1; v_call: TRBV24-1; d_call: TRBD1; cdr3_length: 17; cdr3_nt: TGTGCCACCAGTGACTCAGGGCGGACAGGGTACTACAATGAGCAGTTCTTC; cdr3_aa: CATSDSGRTGYYNEQFF
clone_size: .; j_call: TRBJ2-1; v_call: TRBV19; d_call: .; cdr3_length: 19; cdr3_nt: TGTGCCAGTAGGCCTCGTATAAGACTATTGGGGGGGCGTTTGGATGAGCAGTTCTTC; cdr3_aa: CASRPRIRLLGGRLDEQFF
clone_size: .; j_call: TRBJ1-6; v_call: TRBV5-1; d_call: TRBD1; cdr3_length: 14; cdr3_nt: TGCGCCAGCAGCCAGGGGGAGCGGAATTCACCCCTCCACTTT; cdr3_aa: CASSQGERNSPLHF
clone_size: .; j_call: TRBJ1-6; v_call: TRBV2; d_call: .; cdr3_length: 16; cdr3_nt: TGTGCCAGCAGTGAACTGCGGCAAATCTATAATTCACCCCTCCACTTT; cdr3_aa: CASSELRQIYNSPLHF
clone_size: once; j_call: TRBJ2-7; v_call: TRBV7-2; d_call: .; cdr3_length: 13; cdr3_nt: TGTGCCAGCAGCTTAGCGCAACTAGACGAGCAGTACTTC; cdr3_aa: CASSLAQLDEQYF
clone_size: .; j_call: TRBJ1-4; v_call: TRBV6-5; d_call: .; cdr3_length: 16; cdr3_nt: TGTGCCAGCAGTTACTATGCGACAGCAACTAATGAAAAACTGTTTTTT; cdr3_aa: CASSYYATATNEKLFF
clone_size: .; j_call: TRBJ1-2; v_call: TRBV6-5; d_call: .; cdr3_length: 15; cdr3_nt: TGTGCCAGCAGTTACTCGAGTAGGACTAACTATGGCTACACCTTC; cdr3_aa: CASSYSSRTNYGYTF
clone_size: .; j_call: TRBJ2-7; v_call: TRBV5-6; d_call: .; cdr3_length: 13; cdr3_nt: TGTGCCAGCAGCAAAGGACAGCCTACGGGGCAGTACTTC; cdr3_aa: CASSKGQPTGQYF
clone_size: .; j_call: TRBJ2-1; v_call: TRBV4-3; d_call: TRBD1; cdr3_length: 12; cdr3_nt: TGCGCCAGCAGCCACCCAGGGGGTGAGCAGTTCTTC; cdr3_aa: CASSHPGGEQFF
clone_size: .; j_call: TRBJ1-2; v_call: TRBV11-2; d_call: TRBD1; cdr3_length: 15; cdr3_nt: TGTGCCAGCAGCGCAAGACAGGGGGCACACTATGGCTACACCTTC; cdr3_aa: CASSARQGAHYGYTF
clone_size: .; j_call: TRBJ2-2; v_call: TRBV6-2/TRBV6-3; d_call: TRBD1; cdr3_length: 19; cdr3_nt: TGTGCCAGCAGTTACCAACCGATGGGACAGGGGAGCAACACCGGGGAGCTGTTTTTT; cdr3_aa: CASSYQPMGQGSNTGELFF
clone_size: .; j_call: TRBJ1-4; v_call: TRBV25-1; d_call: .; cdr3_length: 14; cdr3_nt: TGTGCCAGCAGTGAATTGCTTCAGGAAGAAAAACTGTTTTTT; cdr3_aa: CASSELLQEEKLFF
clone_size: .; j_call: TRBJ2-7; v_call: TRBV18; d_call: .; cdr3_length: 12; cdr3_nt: TGTGCCAGCTCACCGACTAGTCCCGAGCAGTACTTC; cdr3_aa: CASSPTSPEQYF
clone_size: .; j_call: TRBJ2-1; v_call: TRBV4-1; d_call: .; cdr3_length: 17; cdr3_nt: TGCGCCAGCAGCCAAGACGGTTCAGGGGCCGGGGACAATGAGCAGTTCTTC; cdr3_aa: CASSQDGSGAGDNEQFF
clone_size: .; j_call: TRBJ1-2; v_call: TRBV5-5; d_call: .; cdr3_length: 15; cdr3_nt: TGTGCCAGCAGCTTGGTAGGGAATACTAACTATGGCTACACCTTC; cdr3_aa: CASSLVGNTNYGYTF
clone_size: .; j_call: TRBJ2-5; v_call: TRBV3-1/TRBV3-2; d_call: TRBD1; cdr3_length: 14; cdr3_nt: TGTGCCAGCAGCCTCGGGACAGGGGGAGAGACCCAGTACTTC; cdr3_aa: CASSLGTGGETQYF
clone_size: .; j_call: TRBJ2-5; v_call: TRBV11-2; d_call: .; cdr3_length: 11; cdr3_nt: TGTGCCAGCAGCTTCAGGGAGACCCAGTACTTC; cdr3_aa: CASSFRETQYF
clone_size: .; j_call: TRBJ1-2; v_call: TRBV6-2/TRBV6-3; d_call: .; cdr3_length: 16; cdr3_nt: TGTGCCAGCAGTCCCAGGTCGGGCCGGCCAGACTATGGCTACACCTTC; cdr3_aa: CASSPRSGRPDYGYTF
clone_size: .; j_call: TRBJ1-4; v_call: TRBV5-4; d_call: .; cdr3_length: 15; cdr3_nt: TGTGCCAGCAGCCCGGACAGTGCAACTAATGAAAAACTGTTTTTT; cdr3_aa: CASSPDSATNEKLFF
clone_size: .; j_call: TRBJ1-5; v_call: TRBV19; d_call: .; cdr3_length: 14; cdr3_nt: TGTGCCAGTAGTAGCAGGGATGTCGATCAGCCCCAGCATTTT; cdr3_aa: CASSSRDVDQPQHF
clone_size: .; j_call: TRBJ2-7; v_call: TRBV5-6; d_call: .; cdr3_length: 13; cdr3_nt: TGTGCCAGCAGCCACGCACCCCCCTACGAGCAGTACTTC; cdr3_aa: CASSHAPPYEQYF
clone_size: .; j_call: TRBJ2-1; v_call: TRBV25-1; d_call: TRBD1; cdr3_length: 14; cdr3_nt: TGTGCCAGCAGTTTCGACAGGGCCTACAATGAGCAGTTCTTC; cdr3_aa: CASSFDRAYNEQFF
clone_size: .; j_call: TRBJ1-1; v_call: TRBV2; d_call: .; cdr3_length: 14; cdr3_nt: TGTGCCAGCGGGTGGGGCTCCGGGGACACTGAAGCTTTCTTT; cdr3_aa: CASGWGSGDTEAFF
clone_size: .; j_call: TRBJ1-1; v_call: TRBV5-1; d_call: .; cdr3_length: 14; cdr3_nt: TGCGCCAGCAGCTTGGCACAAAAGAATACTGAAGCTTTCTTT; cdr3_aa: CASSLAQKNTEAFF
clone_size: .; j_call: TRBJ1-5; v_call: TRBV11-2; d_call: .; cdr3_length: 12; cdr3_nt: TGTGCCAGCAGCCCAGCGCGGGGCCCGGAGATTTTT; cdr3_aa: CASSPARGPEIF
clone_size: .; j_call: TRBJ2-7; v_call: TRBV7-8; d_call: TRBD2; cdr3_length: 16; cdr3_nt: TGTGCCAGCAGCTTAGCGGCGCGGGGGGTCTCCTACGAGCAGTACTTC; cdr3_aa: CASSLAARGVSYEQYF
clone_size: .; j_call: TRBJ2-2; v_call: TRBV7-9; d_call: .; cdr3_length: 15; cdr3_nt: TGTGCCAGCAGCTTATTGGTGTCGGACACCGGGGAGCTGTTTTTT; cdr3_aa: CASSLLVSDTGELFF
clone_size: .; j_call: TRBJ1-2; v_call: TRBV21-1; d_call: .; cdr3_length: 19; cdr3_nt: TGTGCCAGCAGCAACCAAATCCCCCTCCGGGACCGAGATCCCTATGGCTACACCTTC; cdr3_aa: CASSNQIPLRDRDPYGYTF
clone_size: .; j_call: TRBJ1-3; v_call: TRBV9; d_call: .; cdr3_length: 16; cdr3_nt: TGTGCCAGCAGCTTACATACAGGGAGCTCTGGAAACACCATATATTTT; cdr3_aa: CASSLHTGSSGNTIYF
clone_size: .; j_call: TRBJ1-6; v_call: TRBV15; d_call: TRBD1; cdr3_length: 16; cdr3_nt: TGTGCCACCAGCAGAGGGCGACAGGGTTTGAATTCACCCCTCCACTTT; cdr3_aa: CATSRGRQGLNSPLHF
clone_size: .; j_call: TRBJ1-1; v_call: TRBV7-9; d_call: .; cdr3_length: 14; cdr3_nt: TGTGCCAGCAGCCCGCAGGACCCGAATTTTGAAGCTTTCTTT; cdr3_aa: CASSPQDPNFEAFF
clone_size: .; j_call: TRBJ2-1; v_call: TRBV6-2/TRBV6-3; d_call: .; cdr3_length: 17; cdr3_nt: TGTGCCAGCAGCCCGTATCGAGAGTTGCTTTACTACAATGAGCAGTTCTTC; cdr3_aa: CASSPYRELLYYNEQFF
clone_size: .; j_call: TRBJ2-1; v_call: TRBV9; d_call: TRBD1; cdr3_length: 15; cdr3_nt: TGTGCCAGCAGCGCCACAGGGGGCTCCAACAATGAGCAGTTCTTC; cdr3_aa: CASSATGGSNNEQFF
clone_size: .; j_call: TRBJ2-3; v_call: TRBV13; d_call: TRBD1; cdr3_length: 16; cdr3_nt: TGTGCCAGCAGCTATGGGGGACAGGGTAGGACAGATACGCAGTATTTT; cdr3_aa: CASSYGGQGRTDTQYF
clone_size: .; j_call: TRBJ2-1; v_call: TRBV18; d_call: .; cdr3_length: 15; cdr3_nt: TGTGCCAGCTCGACCTCGATTAGCTCCTACAATGAGCAGTTCTTC; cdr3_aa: CASSTSISSYNEQFF
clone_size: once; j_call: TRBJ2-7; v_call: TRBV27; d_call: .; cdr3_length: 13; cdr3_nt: TGTGCCAGCAGTTTTCGGGGGGCGGGCGAGCAGTACTTC; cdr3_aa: CASSFRGAGEQYF
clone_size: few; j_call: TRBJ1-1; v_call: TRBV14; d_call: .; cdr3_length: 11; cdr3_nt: TGTGCCAGCAGCCAATACACTGAAGCTTTCTTT; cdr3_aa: CASSQYTEAFF
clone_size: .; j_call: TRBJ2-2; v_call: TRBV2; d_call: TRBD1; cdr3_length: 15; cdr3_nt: TGTGCCAGCTTGAGTGGGACAGCGAACACCGGGGAGCTGTTTTTT; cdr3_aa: CASLSGTANTGELFF
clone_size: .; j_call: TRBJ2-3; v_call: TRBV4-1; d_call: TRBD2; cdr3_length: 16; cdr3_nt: TGCGCCAGCAGCCAAGGGCTAGCGGGCATCACAGATACGCAGTATTTT; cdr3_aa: CASSQGLAGITDTQYF
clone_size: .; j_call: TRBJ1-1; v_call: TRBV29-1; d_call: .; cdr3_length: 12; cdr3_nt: TGCAGCGTTCCACAGGGAGGGGCTGAAGCTTTCTTT; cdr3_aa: CSVPQGGAEAFF
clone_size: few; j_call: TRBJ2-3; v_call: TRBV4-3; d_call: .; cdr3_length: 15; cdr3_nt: TGCGCCAGCAGCCAAGATGGGGAATTCACAGATACGCAGTATTTT; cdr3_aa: CASSQDGEFTDTQYF
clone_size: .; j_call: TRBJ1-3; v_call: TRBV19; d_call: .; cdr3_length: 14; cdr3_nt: TGTGCCAGTAGTATCGACAACTCTGGAAACACCATATATTTT; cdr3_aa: CASSIDNSGNTIYF
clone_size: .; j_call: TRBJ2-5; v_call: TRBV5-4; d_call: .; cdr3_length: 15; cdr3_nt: TGTGCCAGCAGCTTGTCAGGCCTCGGTGGAGAGACCCAGTACTTC; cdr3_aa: CASSLSGLGGETQYF
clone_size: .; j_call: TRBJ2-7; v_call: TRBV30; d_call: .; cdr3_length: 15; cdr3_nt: TGTGCCTGGGATCAGGTTGGGAAACTGGGCTACGAGCAGTACTTC; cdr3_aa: CAWDQVGKLGYEQYF
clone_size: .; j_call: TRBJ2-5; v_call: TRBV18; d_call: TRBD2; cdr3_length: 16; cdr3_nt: TGTGCCAGCTCACTACCGCCCGGGGGGGCCGGGGAGACCCAGTACTTC; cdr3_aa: CASSLPPGGAGETQYF
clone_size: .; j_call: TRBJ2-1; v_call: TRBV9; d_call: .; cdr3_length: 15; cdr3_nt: TGTGCCAGCAGCCCAATGACAGGAACCCTGTATAAGCAGTTCTTC; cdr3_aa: CASSPMTGTLYKQFF
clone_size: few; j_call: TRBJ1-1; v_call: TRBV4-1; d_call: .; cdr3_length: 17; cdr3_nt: TGCGCCAGCAGCCAAGTTGACATGGGATGGGTGAACACTGAAGCTTTCTTT; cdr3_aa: CASSQVDMGWVNTEAFF
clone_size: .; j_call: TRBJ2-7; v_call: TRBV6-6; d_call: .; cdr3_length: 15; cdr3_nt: TGTGCCAGCAGTTACGGGGGGGACAATATGAACGAGCAGTACTTC; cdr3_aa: CASSYGGDNMNEQYF
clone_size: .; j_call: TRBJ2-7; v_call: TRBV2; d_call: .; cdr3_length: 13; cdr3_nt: TGTGCCAGCAGTCGAGACAGTTTCTACGAGCAGTACTTC; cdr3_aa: CASSRDSFYEQYF